What follows are 5 T cell receptor beta chains derived from one specimen sequenced in a study of post-analysis software for immune sequencing data. Regarding the study as a whole: A few TRBV segments occurring more often in patients than controls included TRBV5-6, TRBV5-1 and TRBV20-1.

No cognate antigen is known for these TCRs. The library was made from cDNA and included unique molecular identifiers. A single record per CDR3 protein comes from TCRdb applying MiXCR to the PCR reads. The sample holds over 700,000 distinct CDR3 sequences, 25% to 30% seen once. The sequencing sample was made of blood. The receptors derive from a girl aged 5 to 17 with multiple sclerosis.

V and J are TRBV29-1 and TRBJ1-1; weak D call: TRBD1 (6 bases). The CDR3 length is 11 residues. From germline, CDR1 is SQVTM and CDR2 ANQGSEA. Trimming took off 7 bases at V and 4 bases at J, with 10 bases between the two ends. CDR3 in amino acids: CSGADSTEAFF. The CDR3 coding sequence is TGCAGCGGGGCGGACAGCACTGAAGCTTTCTTT.

This clonotype was seen more than once but under ten times. The J gene is TRBJ2-3, the V gene TRBV5-6; 9 bases are shared with TRBD1. Germline V gene data show CDR1 as SGHDT and CDR2 as YYEEEE. The CDR3 consists of 16 residues. J gave up 5 bases and V 0 bases, and 7 bases lay outside the gene matches. CDR3 bases: TGTGCCAGCAGCTTGGCCGCGGGACAGGGTAGAGATACGCAGTATTTT. It translates to CASSLAAGQGRDTQYF. The complete variable domain, with remaining parts taken from reference TRBV5-6 and TRBJ2-3, reads DAGVTQSPTHLIKTRGQQVTLRCSPKSGHDTVSWYQQALGQGPQFIFQYYEEEERQRGNFPDRFSGHQFPNYSSELNVNALLLGDSALYLCASSLAAGQGRDTQYFGPGTRLTVL.

The chain carries TRBV20-1 and TRBJ2-6; 8 nucleotides agree with TRBD1. The CDR3 runs 16 residues. V lost 4 bases to trimming and J lost 2 bases; unmatched junction nucleotides: 7. Germline-derived CDR1 and CDR2 are DFQATT and SNEGSKA (reference sequence). DNA for the CDR3: TGCAGTGCTAAGAGGCAGGGGGCGCCTGGGGCCAACGTCCTGACTTTC. Translating it yields CSAKRQGAPGANVLTF.

J is TRBJ2-6 and V is TRBV9; no clear D gene. The CDR3 runs 17 residues. The V gene lost 4 bases and the J gene lost 6 bases, with 20 bases spanning the gap. CDR1 is SGDLS, CDR2 YYNGEE, per germline. In nucleotides, the CDR3 is TGTGCCAGCAGCAAGGGCCCGGCAGGCCTCATGGCCAACGTCCTGACTTTC. Translated, it gives CASSKGPAGLMANVLTF. The full variable domain, completed using reference TRBV9 and TRBJ2-6, is DSGVTQTPKHLITATGQRVTLRCSPRSGDLSVYWYQQSLDQGLQFLIQYYNGEERAKGNILERFSAQQFPDLHSELNLSSLELGDSALYFCASSKGPAGLMANVLTFGAGSRLTVL.

This clonotype was found a few times. This rearrangement joins TRBV5-1 to TRBJ1-3; D is undetermined. This CDR3 region has 14 residues. CDR1 SGHRS and CDR2 YFSETQ come from the germline V gene. Trimming removed 3 bases from V and 3 bases from J, with 10 bases in between. CDR3 nucleotide sequence: TGCGCCAGCAGCTCGAAGGACGGTGGAAACACCATATATTTT. Translation gives CASSSKDGGNTIYF.